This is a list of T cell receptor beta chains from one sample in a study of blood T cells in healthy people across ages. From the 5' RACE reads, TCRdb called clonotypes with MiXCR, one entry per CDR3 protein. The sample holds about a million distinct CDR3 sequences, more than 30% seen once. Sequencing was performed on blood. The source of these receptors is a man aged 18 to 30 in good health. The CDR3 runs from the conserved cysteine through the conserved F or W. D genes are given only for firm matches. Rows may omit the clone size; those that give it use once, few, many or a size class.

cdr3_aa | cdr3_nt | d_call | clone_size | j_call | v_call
CASREDTVQDTEAFF | TGTGCCAGCAGGGAGGACACGGTTCAGGACACTGAAGCTTTCTTT | - | - | TRBJ1-1 | TRBV6-5
CASSKDPGTSCEQFF | TGTGCCAGCAGCAAAGATCCAGGGACTTCCTGCGAGCAGTTCTTC | - | - | TRBJ2-1 | TRBV7-2
CASSPDRSGEQFF | TGTGCCAGCAGTCCCGACAGGTCCGGTGAGCAGTTCTTC | - | few | TRBJ2-1 | TRBV6-5
CASSLGQGVFHEQYF | TGTGCCAGCAGCCTGGGACAGGGGGTTTTCCATGAGCAGTACTTC | TRBD1 | - | TRBJ2-5 | TRBV3-1
CASSVDSPRHTGELFF | TGTGCCAGCAGCGTAGACTCACCCAGGCACACCGGGGAGCTGTTTTTT | - | few | TRBJ2-2 | TRBV9
CASSPLLGTNEKLFF | TGCGCCAGCAGCCCACTCCTAGGGACTAATGAAAAACTGTTTTTT | - | many | TRBJ1-4 | TRBV4-1
CASSLVVASWSDEQFF | TGTGCCAGCAGCTTAGTAGTTGCTAGTTGGAGCGATGAGCAGTTCTTC | - | - | TRBJ2-1 | TRBV7-2
CATSRARGQGRSGYTF | TGTGCCACCAGCAGAGCCAGAGGACAGGGCAGGTCGGGCTACACCTTC | TRBD1 | - | TRBJ1-2 | TRBV15
CASSYLRTVPSADTQYF | TGTGCCAGCAGTTACCTCCGGACAGTCCCTAGCGCAGATACGCAGTATTTT | - | - | TRBJ2-3 | TRBV6-5
CSVGADTSGANVLTF | TGCAGCGTTGGAGCGGATACCTCTGGGGCCAACGTCCTGACTTTC | - | - | TRBJ2-6 | TRBV29-1
CSARDRGESSYNEQFF | TGCAGTGCTAGAGATCGAGGGGAGAGCTCCTACAATGAGCAGTTCTTC | - | few | TRBJ2-1 | TRBV20-1
CASSTGQAGEQYF | TGTGCCAGCAGTACTGGGCAGGCGGGCGAGCAGTACTTC | - | - | TRBJ2-7 | TRBV6-5
CATHGTGTFQPQHF | TGCGCCACCCACGGGACAGGGACGTTTCAGCCCCAGCATTTT | TRBD1 | - | TRBJ1-5 | TRBV19
CASTGGGVYEQYF | TGTGCCAGCACAGGGGGAGGGGTCTACGAGCAGTACTTC | - | - | TRBJ2-7 | TRBV6-6
CASSLFKDGGYTF | TGTGCCAGCAGTTTATTTAAAGACGGAGGCTACACCTTC | - | few | TRBJ1-2 | TRBV27
CASSPGFENTEAFF | TGTGCCAGCAGTCCAGGGTTCGAGAACACTGAAGCTTTCTTT | - | few | TRBJ1-1 | TRBV6-2/TRBV6-3
CASSLVGPASTDTQYF | TGTGCCAGCAGCCTGGTTGGTCCCGCTAGCACAGATACGCAGTATTTT | - | - | TRBJ2-3 | TRBV6-1